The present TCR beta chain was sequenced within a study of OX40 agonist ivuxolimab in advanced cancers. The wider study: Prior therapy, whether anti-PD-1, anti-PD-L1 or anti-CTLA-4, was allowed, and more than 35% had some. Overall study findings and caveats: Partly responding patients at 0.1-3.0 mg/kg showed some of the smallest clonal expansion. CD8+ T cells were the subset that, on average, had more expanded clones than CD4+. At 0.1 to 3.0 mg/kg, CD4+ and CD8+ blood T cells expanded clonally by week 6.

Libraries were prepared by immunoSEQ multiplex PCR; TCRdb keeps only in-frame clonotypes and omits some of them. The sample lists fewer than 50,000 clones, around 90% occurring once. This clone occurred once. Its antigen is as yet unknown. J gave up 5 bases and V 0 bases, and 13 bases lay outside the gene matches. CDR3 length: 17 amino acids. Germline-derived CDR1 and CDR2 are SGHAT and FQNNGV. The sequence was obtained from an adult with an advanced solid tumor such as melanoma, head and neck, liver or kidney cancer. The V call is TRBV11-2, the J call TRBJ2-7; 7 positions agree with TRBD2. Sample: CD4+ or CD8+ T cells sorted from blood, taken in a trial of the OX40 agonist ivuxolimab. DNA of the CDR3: TGTGCCAGCAGCTTAGAAGGTCTTGGCGGGAGAGGGAACGAGCAGTACTTC. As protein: CASSLEGLGGRGNEQYF.